Following are 9 T cell receptor beta chains from one sample sequenced in a study of cytomegalovirus exposure and HLA in healthy donors. 60 Vbeta and 13 Jbeta primers were used in PCR. TCRdb's copy holds only in-frame clones and misses some; the assay was immunoSEQ multiplex PCR. Of tens of thousands of clones listed, approximately 71% are singletons. The specimen sequenced was PBMCs. These receptors originate from a man aged 25-45 years in good health and CMV-seronegative.

The rearrangement links TRBV5-6 to TRBJ1-5, with 7 bases fitting TRBD1. The V segment lost 3 bases and the J segment 2 bases; nucleotides outside the gene matches: 5. This CDR3 contains 15 residues. Germline CDR1 and CDR2: SGHDT and YYEEEE. Here the CDR3 DNA reads TGTGCCAGCAGCTCCCGGGGGACAGGCAATCAGCCCCAGCATTTT. It codes for CASSSRGTGNQPQHF.

This clone appeared a few times. In DNA, the CDR3 is TGCGCCAGCAGAACAGGGCTGGGTGAAAAACTGTTTTTT. It encodes CASRTGLGEKLFF. The chain couples TRBV10-2 to TRBJ1-4; tentatively, D is TRBD1 (6 bases). Germline V gives CDR1 WSHSY, CDR2 SAAADI. V was clipped by 6 bases and J by 7 bases, with 12 bases between them. The CDR3 extends over 13 amino acids.

The genes are TRBV7-8 and TRBJ2-5; maybe TRBD2 (6 bases). With the DNA end fitting TRBJ2-7 better, the J assignment may be wrong. The CDR3 has 17 amino acids. The germline CDR1 and CDR2 sequences are SGHVS and FQNEAQ. The CDR3 is CASSLGQGLHSSYEQYF. CDR3 in DNA: TGTGCCAGCAGCTTAGGCCAGGGACTCCATAGCTCCTACGAGCAGTACTTC.

This chain connects TRBV10-2 to TRBJ1-2; weak D call: TRBD1 (6 bases). The V gene lost 8 bases and the J gene lost 3 bases, with 13 bases spanning the gap. From germline, CDR1 is WSHSY and CDR2 SAAADI. The length of the CDR3 is 13 residues. CDR3: CASGAGGYYGYTF. The DNA of the CDR3 is TGCGCCAGCGGGGCGGGGGGCTACTATGGCTACACCTTC.

The chain carries TRBV6-1 and TRBJ2-1; TRBD2 matches at 10 bases. The V and J ends lost 7 bases and 7 bases, in that order; junction bases with no gene match: 10. The CDR3 loop spans 15 amino acids. The V gene's germline CDR1 is MNHNS and CDR2 SASEGT. The DNA for the CDR3 is TGTGCCAGCAACGGAGCGGGAGGGCCCGGTAATGAGCAGTTCTTC. Amino acid sequence: CASNGAGGPGNEQFF.

The chain combines TRBV7-2 with TRBJ2-3, with D perhaps TRBD2 (5 bases). The germline CDR1 and CDR2 sequences are SGHTA and FQGNSA. The CDR3 consists of 17 residues. Trimming shortened V by 1 base and J by 2 bases, and 16 bases separated the two germline ends. CDR3: CASSLVFRLADTDTQYF. In DNA, the CDR3 is TGTGCCAGCAGCTTAGTTTTTCGGCTAGCCGACACAGATACGCAGTATTTT.

The CDR3 region has the DNA TGTGCCAGCAACGAACAGACTAGTCCACCCTACGAGCAGTACTTC. It codes for CASNEQTSPPYEQYF. The chain employs TRBV6-1 and TRBJ2-7, with a weak D call TRBD2 (6 bases). CDR3 length: 15 residues. The germline CDR1 and CDR2 sequences are MNHNS and SASEGT. V lost 7 bases, J lost 2 bases, and 18 bases lay in between.

The gene calls are TRBV5-4 and TRBJ2-1, with 7 bases aligning to TRBD2. This CDR3 region has 17 residues. Germline CDR1 is SGHNT and CDR2 is YYREEE (reference sequence). V lost 5 bases, J lost 8 bases, and 19 bases stayed unmatched. CDR3 in amino acids: CASSLRLAVDVGDEQFF. The CDR3 DNA is TGTGCCAGCAGTCTTAGACTAGCTGTTGATGTTGGGGATGAGCAGTTCTTC.

This clone was observed a handful of times. The genes are TRBV6-5 and TRBJ1-1; D uncertain. CDR3 length equals 13 residues. CDR1 is MNHEY and CDR2 is SVGAGI in the germline V gene. V lost 7 bases and J 5 bases, leaving 14 bases between the germline ends. The chain's CDR3 is CASNRRENTEAFF. The CDR3 coding sequence is TGTGCCAGCAATAGGAGGGAAAATACTGAAGCTTTCTTT.